This T cell receptor beta chain emerged from a study of blood T cell repertoires in COVID-19. Study overall: PBMCs, B-cell-depleted T cells, or T cells provided the cDNA or gDNA that made up the material.

Trimming cost V 1 base and J 5 bases, with 14 bases left between them. There are 16 residues in the CDR3. CDR1 and CDR2 (germline): KGHSH, LQKENI. As originally analysed: The authors estimated nucleated cell counts from reference gene primer amplification. The protocol was immunoSEQ multiplex PCR, while the TCRdb copy is restricted to in-frame clones and leaves out a portion. V, J and clone size derive from that table, while D and trimming were established from the DNA sequence. The repertoire consists of 100,000 to 150,000 clones, with 70% to 90% occurring once and the leading ten covering about 2.3%.

V is TRBV18 and J is TRBJ2-2, with D perhaps TRBD1 (7 bases). The receptor was isolated from a woman in her fifties or sixties who had recovered from COVID-19. The sequencing sample was made of PBMCs or T cells enriched from blood (not recorded which). The CDR3 loop reads CASSPQQGTPTGELFF. The CDR3 DNA sequence: TGTGCCAGCTCACCACAACAGGGGACTCCGACCGGGGAGCTGTTTTTT.